This entry describes one T cell receptor (beta chain). No antigen is known for it. This sample was taken from a study of cytomegalovirus exposure and HLA in healthy donors. Everyone who donated was a healthy bone marrow donor. Study observations and caveats: In a later analysis, at a false discovery rate of 0.05, 16,951 TCR beta sequences were associated with HLA alleles. Both high specificity and high sensitivity reportedly marked the classifier's diagnosis of cytomegalovirus status. Cytomegalovirus-associated TCR beta chains were listed, numbering 150 to 200.

The PCR ran on 60 Vbeta and 13 Jbeta primers. Only in-frame clones appear in the TCRdb table, and some are missing; sequencing was by immunoSEQ multiplex PCR. The sample has fewer than 200,000 clones, roughly 80% seen once. The sample consisted of PBMCs. This TCR came from a woman aged 18-30 years in good health and CMV-seronegative.

The chain's CDR3 is CASSLERGVTEAFF. CDR3 DNA sequence: TGTGCCAGCAGTTTAGAGCGGGGGGTCACTGAAGCTTTCTTT. This chain uses TRBV28 with TRBJ1-1, with D possibly TRBD1 on 5 matching bases. Germline CDR1 and CDR2: MDHEN and SYDVKM. This CDR3 has 14 amino acids. Trimming pared 2 bases from V and 4 bases from J, leaving 11 bases between.